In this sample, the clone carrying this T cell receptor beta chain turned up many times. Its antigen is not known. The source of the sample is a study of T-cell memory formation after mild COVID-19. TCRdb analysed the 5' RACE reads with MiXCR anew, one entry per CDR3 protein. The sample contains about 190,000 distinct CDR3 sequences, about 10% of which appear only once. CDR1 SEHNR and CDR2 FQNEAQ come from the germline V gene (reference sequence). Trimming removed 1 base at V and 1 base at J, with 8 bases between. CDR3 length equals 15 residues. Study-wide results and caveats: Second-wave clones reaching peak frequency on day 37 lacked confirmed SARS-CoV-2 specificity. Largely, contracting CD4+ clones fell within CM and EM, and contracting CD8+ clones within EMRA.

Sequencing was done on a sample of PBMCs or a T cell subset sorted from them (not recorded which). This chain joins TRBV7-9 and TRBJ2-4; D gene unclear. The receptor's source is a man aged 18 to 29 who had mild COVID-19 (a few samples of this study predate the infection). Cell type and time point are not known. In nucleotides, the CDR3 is TGTGCCAGCAGCTTAGTGAGCCGGGCCAAAAACATTCAGTACTTC. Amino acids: CASSLVSRAKNIQYF.